This TCR beta chain was captured in a study of blood T cell repertoires in COVID-19. Study-level information: T cells, B-cell-depleted T cells, or PBMCs provided the cDNA or gDNA that served as material.

Profiling relied on immunoSEQ multiplex PCR, and the TCRdb table lists in-frame clones only, not all of them. The data hold some 400,000 clones, with 89% observed a single time. Trimming stripped 0 bases from V and 4 bases from J, with 13 bases between. From germline, CDR1 is SGDLS and CDR2 YYNGEE. This CDR3 has 15 amino acids. The gene calls are TRBV9 and TRBJ1-1, with D possibly matching TRBD1 (5 bases). Sequencing input: PBMCs or T cells enriched from blood (not recorded which). The TCR sequence derives from a woman in her twenties or thirties who had recovered from COVID-19. The DNA of the CDR3 is TGTGCCAGCAGCGTAGTCCCCGACCAGGGCACTGAAGCTTTCTTT. It encodes CASSVVPDQGTEAFF.